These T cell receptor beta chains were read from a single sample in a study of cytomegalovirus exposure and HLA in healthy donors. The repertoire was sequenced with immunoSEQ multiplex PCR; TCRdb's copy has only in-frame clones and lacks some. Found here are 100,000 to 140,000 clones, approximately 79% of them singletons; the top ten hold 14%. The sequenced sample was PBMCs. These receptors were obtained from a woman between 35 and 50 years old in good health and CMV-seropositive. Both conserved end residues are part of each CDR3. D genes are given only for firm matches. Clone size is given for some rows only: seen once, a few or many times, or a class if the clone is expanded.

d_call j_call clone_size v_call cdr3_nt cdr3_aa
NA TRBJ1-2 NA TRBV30 TGTGCCTGGGTGGGGACTAGGACTGGCTACACCTTC CAWVGTRTGYTF
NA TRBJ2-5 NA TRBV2 TGTGCCAGCAGTGAACAGTACCAAGAGACCCAGTACTTC CASSEQYQETQYF
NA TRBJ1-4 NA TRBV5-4 TGTGCCAGCAGTCGCGGGGCTAATGAAAAACTGTTTTTT CASSRGANEKLFF
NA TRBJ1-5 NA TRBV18 TGTGCCAGCTCACCCGGGAGGGATCAGCCCCAGCATTTT CASSPGRDQPQHF
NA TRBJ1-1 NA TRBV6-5 TGTGCCAGCAGAAAAGGAGGTTCGGACACTGAAGCTTTCTTT CASRKGGSDTEAFF
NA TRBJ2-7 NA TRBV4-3 TGCGCCAGCAGCCAACGGTACAGCGGAGCCTACGAGCAGTACTTC CASSQRYSGAYEQYF
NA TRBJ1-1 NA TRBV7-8 TGTGCCAGCAGCATCCCCCGCGGTGAAGCTTTCTTT CASSIPRGEAFF
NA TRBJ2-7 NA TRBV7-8 TGTGCCAGCAGCCGGGACAACTACGAGCAGTACTTC CASSRDNYEQYF
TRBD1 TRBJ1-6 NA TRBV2 TGTGCCAGGGGGGACAGGGCGGCGGGTTTAGCCCTCCACTTT CARGDRAAGLALHF
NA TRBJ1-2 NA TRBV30 TGTGCCTGGTGGACATCCCGAACGTATGGCTACACCTTC CAWWTSRTYGYTF
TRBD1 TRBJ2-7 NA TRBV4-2 TGTGCCAGCAGCCCCCGGGACAGGGGTGATCACGAGCAGTACTTC CASSPRDRGDHEQYF
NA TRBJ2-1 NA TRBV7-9 TGTGCCAGCAGGCCTGGGACATCAGATGAGCAGTTCTTC CASRPGTSDEQFF
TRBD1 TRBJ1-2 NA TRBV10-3 TGTGCCATCAGTGCTGGGACAGGGGTTGGCTATGGCTACACCTTC CAISAGTGVGYGYTF
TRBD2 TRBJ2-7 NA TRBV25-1 TGTGCCAGCAGAGGACTAGCGGGGGAAGAGCAGTACTTC CASRGLAGEEQYF
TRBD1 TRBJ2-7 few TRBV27 TGTGCCAGCAGTCCCAGACAGGGGGCAGGAGAGCAGTACTTC CASSPRQGAGEQYF
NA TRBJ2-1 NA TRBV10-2 TGCGCCAGCAGGCAAGCGGGCTCCTACAATGAGCAGTTCTTC CASRQAGSYNEQFF
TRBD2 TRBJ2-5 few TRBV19 TGTGCCAGTAGTGCGGGACTAGCGGGGGCATCGGCTGGAGAGACCCAGTACTTC CASSAGLAGASAGETQYF
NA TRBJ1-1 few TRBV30 TGTGCCTGGAGCGTCCAGGGGAACACTGAAGCTTTCTTT CAWSVQGNTEAFF
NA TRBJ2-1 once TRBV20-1 TGCAGTGCGAGTGGTCGGGACTTAAAGTTCTTC CSASGRDLKFF
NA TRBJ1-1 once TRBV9 TGTGCCAGCAGCGTAGCCGCGGAGCCTGAGCTTTTT CASSVAAEPELF
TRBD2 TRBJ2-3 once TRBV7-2 TGTGCCAGCAGCCAACGGACTAGGGACACAGATACGCAGTATTTT CASSQRTRDTDTQYF
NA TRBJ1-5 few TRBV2 TGTGCCAGCAGTGTTACCCAGAGCAATCAGCCCCAGCATTTT CASSVTQSNQPQHF
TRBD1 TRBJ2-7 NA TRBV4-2 TGTGCCAGCAGCCAAGGACAGGGCAACTCCTACGAGCAGTACTTC CASSQGQGNSYEQYF
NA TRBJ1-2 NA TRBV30 TGTGCCTGGAGTGCCCAATTCGCGGGCCTGGGTGGCTACACCTTC CAWSAQFAGLGGYTF